A selection of T cell receptor beta chains follows, all from one sample in a study of PD-1 blockade in mismatch repair-deficient tumors. Data came from immunoSEQ multiplex PCR; TCRdb stores just in-frame clones and leaves some out. This table holds some 84,000 clones, 65% to 85% found once. The sequenced sample was peripheral blood, obtained 12 weeks after starting pembrolizumab. The source is an adult with mismatch repair-deficient cancer. CDR3s include the opening cysteine and the closing phenylalanine or tryptophan. The order of the fields is V gene, clone size, J gene, D gene, CDR3 protein, CDR3 DNA. D genes are given only for firm matches. Size tells how often a clone was seen (once, few, many) or the class of an expanded clone, and some rows leave it out.

TRBV5-1	.	TRBJ2-2	TRBD2	CASSLELAGIGELFF	TGCGCCAGCAGCTTGGAACTAGCGGGAATTGGGGAGCTGTTTTTT
TRBV10-2	.	TRBJ2-7	TRBD1	CASSGKIRQGSYEQYF	TGCGCCAGCAGTGGGAAAATAAGACAGGGCTCCTACGAGCAGTACTTC
TRBV7-9	.	TRBJ2-2	.	CASSSLTGELFF	TGTGCCAGCAGCTCCTTAACCGGGGAGCTGTTTTTT
TRBV18	.	TRBJ2-7	.	CASSETGAAYEQYF	TGTGCCAGCTCTGAGACGGGAGCCGCCTACGAGCAGTACTTC
TRBV14	once	TRBJ2-7	.	CASSPRGGSGSYEQYF	TGTGCCAGCAGCCCCAGGGGAGGTAGCGGCTCCTACGAGCAGTACTTC
TRBV5-1	once	TRBJ2-5	TRBD2	CASSPIAGGPETQYF	TGCGCCAGCAGCCCCATAGCGGGAGGGCCGGAGACCCAGTACTTC
TRBV19	once	TRBJ2-2	.	CASREGGTGELFF	TGTGCCAGTAGAGAAGGAGGAACCGGGGAGCTGTTTTTT
TRBV30	few	TRBJ1-2	.	CAWSGDPNYGYTF	TGTGCCTGGAGTGGGGACCCTAACTATGGCTACACCTTC
TRBV11-3	.	TRBJ1-1	.	CASSRHRSGGTEAFF	TGTGCCAGCAGCCGCCACAGAAGCGGCGGCACTGAAGCTTTCTTT
TRBV6-1	.	TRBJ1-6	.	CASSEDPFPIMGLGSPLHF	TGTGCCAGCAGTGAAGACCCCTTCCCTATCATGGGCCTTGGCTCACCCCTCCACTTT
TRBV5-1	.	TRBJ2-2	.	CASSLLSGPRGTGELFF	TGCGCCAGCAGCTTGTTGTCGGGGCCACGGGGCACCGGGGAGCTGTTTTTT
TRBV2	.	TRBJ2-3	TRBD2	CASSRFAGGYTDTQYF	TGTGCCAGCAGTCGGTTTGCGGGAGGTTACACAGATACGCAGTATTTT
TRBV6-1	.	TRBJ1-2	.	CASSPWGWDYTF	TGTGCCAGCAGTCCCTGGGGCTGGGACTACACCTTC
TRBV19	.	TRBJ2-7	TRBD2	CASKETSGNSYEQYF	TGTGCCAGTAAGGAGACTAGCGGGAACTCCTACGAGCAGTACTTC
TRBV5-3	few	TRBJ2-1	.	CARGYEAAMLNEQFF	TGTGCCAGAGGCTATGAGGCCGCTATGTTGAATGAGCAGTTCTTC
TRBV7-2	.	TRBJ2-2	.	CASSLLPPGAAGELFF	TGTGCCAGCAGCTTACTTCCTCCGGGGGCCGCCGGGGAGCTGTTTTTT
TRBV5-1	.	TRBJ2-3	TRBD2	CASSFIAGGPTGTDTQYF	TGCGCCAGCAGCTTTATAGCGGGAGGACCTACGGGCACAGATACGCAGTATTTT
TRBV19	.	TRBJ1-5	.	CASSSGRTVSNQPQHF	TGTGCCAGTAGTAGCGGACGGACAGTTAGCAATCAGCCCCAGCATTTT
TRBV9	.	TRBJ2-1	.	CASRGPGGEQFF	TGTGCCAGCAGAGGACCGGGCGGTGAGCAGTTCTTC
TRBV27	.	TRBJ1-1	.	CASRDGFTEAFF	TGTGCCAGCAGGGACGGATTCACTGAAGCTTTCTTT
TRBV5-5	.	TRBJ2-7	.	CASSFPYEQYF	TGTGCCAGCAGCTTCCCCTACGAGCAGTACTTC
TRBV11-3	.	TRBJ1-1	.	CASSRDGDTEAFF	TGTGCCAGCAGCCGGGACGGGGACACTGAAGCTTTCTTT
TRBV7-6	.	TRBJ2-5	.	CASSQISTTQYF	TGTGCCAGCAGCCAAATCTCGACCACCCAGTACTTC
TRBV6-1	.	TRBJ2-7	.	CASVPLSFHEQYF	TGTGCCAGCGTTCCTCTCAGTTTCCACGAGCAGTACTTC
TRBV4-3	.	TRBJ2-7	TRBD1	CASSQGRTGDEQYF	TGCGCCAGCAGCCAAGGAAGGACAGGGGACGAGCAGTACTTC
TRBV6-1	.	TRBJ1-1	.	CASSEVGLGKKTEAFF	TGTGCCAGCAGTGAAGTTGGGCTGGGTAAGAAGACTGAAGCTTTCTTT
TRBV29-1	.	TRBJ2-1	TRBD2	CSAPRIAGLYNEQFF	TGCAGCGCCCCTCGAATAGCGGGCCTCTACAATGAGCAGTTCTTC
TRBV7-3	many	TRBJ2-2	.	CASSRSATPGTGELFF	TGTGCCAGCAGCCGTAGCGCTACACCGGGGACCGGGGAGCTGTTTTTT
TRBV4-1	.	TRBJ2-1	TRBD1	CASSHGQGAYNEQFF	TGCGCCAGCAGCCACGGGCAGGGGGCTTACAATGAGCAGTTCTTC
TRBV5-3	.	TRBJ2-1	.	CARGRNEQFF	TGTGCCAGGGGACGCAATGAGCAGTTCTTC
TRBV6-5	.	TRBJ1-1	TRBD1	CASRETGGNTEAFF	TGTGCCAGCAGGGAGACAGGGGGGAACACTGAAGCTTTCTTT
TRBV20-1	.	TRBJ1-2	.	CSAKTGHGYTF	TGCAGTGCTAAAACAGGGCATGGCTACACCTTC
TRBV9	.	TRBJ2-2	.	CASSVGTVNTGELFF	TGTGCCAGCAGCGTCGGGACGGTGAACACCGGGGAGCTGTTTTTT
TRBV5-1	.	TRBJ1-3	.	CASSFQGQDGWNSGNTIYF	TGCGCCAGCAGCTTTCAGGGACAAGACGGATGGAACTCTGGAAACACCATATATTTT
TRBV5-1	.	TRBJ2-3	TRBD1	CASSPTVTGTGTDTQYF	TGCGCCAGCAGCCCGACCGTAACCGGGACAGGAACAGATACGCAGTATTTT
TRBV27	.	TRBJ2-3	.	CASSLMDRSTDTQYF	TGTGCCAGCAGTTTAATGGACCGAAGCACAGATACGCAGTATTTT
TRBV7-9	.	TRBJ1-5	.	CASSAGGDHQPQHF	TGTGCCAGCAGCGCCGGGGGGGATCATCAGCCCCAGCATTTT
TRBV15	.	TRBJ1-2	.	CATSRDTRGGYTF	TGTGCCACCAGCAGAGACACACGAGGGGGCTACACCTTC
TRBV9	.	TRBJ2-7	.	CASSVGGRYYEQYF	TGTGCCAGCAGCGTAGGGGGGAGATACTACGAGCAGTACTTC
TRBV7-9	.	TRBJ2-1	TRBD2	CASTIGEGNLNEQFF	TGTGCCAGCACAATAGGGGAGGGAAACCTTAATGAGCAGTTCTTC
TRBV28	.	TRBJ1-1	.	CASRSPGPTEAFF	TGTGCCAGCAGGAGCCCAGGGCCCACTGAAGCTTTCTTT
TRBV7-9	few	TRBJ2-3	.	CASSLATGRDDQYF	TGTGCCAGCAGCCTGGCAACTGGGCGGGATGATCAGTATTTT
TRBV6-6	.	TRBJ1-2	TRBD1	CASSSRGDGYTF	TGTGCCAGCAGTTCCAGGGGGGATGGCTACACCTTC
TRBV27	.	TRBJ1-4	.	CASSRRQDAFQELFF	TGTGCCAGCAGCCGAAGACAGGACGCGTTTCAAGAACTGTTTTTT
TRBV9	.	TRBJ2-1	.	CASSSRDHAYNEQFF	TGTGCCAGCAGCTCCCGGGACCATGCTTACAATGAGCAGTTCTTC
TRBV5-1	.	TRBJ2-1	.	CASSLYYAGGYNEQFF	TGCGCCAGCAGCTTGTATTACGCGGGTGGCTACAATGAGCAGTTCTTC
TRBV2	once	TRBJ2-7	.	CASSESWMEYEQYF	TGTGCCAGCAGTGAGTCCTGGATGGAATACGAGCAGTACTTC
TRBV29-1	.	TRBJ1-4	.	CSVFLRTNEKLFF	TGCAGCGTCTTTCTCAGGACTAATGAAAAACTGTTTTTT
TRBV11-1	.	TRBJ1-3	.	CASSRRRGRSAGNTIYF	TGTGCCAGCAGTCGAAGGCGGGGACGGAGCGCTGGAAACACCATATATTTT
TRBV5-6	.	TRBJ2-7	.	CASSLAPGDFYEQYF	TGTGCCAGCAGCTTGGCCCCAGGGGACTTCTACGAGCAGTACTTC
TRBV6-5	.	TRBJ1-1	.	CASSYTDGLGAEAFF	TGTGCCAGCAGTTACACGGACGGCTTAGGCGCTGAAGCTTTCTTT
TRBV11-3	once	TRBJ2-7	.	CASSLSAGTYEQYF	TGTGCCAGCAGCTTAAGTGCCGGAACCTACGAGCAGTACTTC
TRBV6-5	.	TRBJ2-1	.	CASSELVYNEQFF	TGTGCCAGCAGTGAATTGGTTTACAATGAGCAGTTCTTC
TRBV19	.	TRBJ1-2	TRBD1	CASSFGTGDYGYTF	TGTGCCAGTAGTTTTGGGACAGGTGATTATGGCTACACCTTC
TRBV7-8	.	TRBJ2-7	.	CASSFSHEQYF	TGTGCCAGCAGCTTTTCCCACGAGCAGTACTTC
TRBV14	.	TRBJ2-5	.	CASSQHDQETQYF	TGTGCCAGCAGCCAGCATGATCAAGAGACCCAGTACTTC
TRBV7-9	.	TRBJ1-2	.	CASSLGVSNYGYTF	TGTGCCAGCAGCTTAGGGGTGTCTAACTATGGCTACACCTTC